Following are 25 T cell receptor beta chains from one sample sequenced in a study of liver allograft versus peripheral blood T cells. Overall study: In transplanted livers, T cell receptor repertoires were compared with those found in the recipients' peripheral blood.

From the reads, TCRdb called clonotypes with MiXCR, one entry per CDR3 protein. The table records about 6,600 distinct CDR3 sequences, roughly a sixth of them present only once. These receptors came from a human patient who had a liver transplant. Some T cells here may be from the graft donor.

This clonotype was observed a handful of times. The chain has TRBV14 and TRBJ1-1; the match to TRBD1 covers 8 bases. CDR1 is SGHDN and CDR2 is FVKESK in the germline V gene. The CDR3 loop spans 13 amino acids. The trim removed 7 bases at V and 4 bases at J, leaving 5 bases unmatched. DNA for the CDR3: TGTGCCAGCATTCTCACAGGGGGCACTGAAGCTTTCTTT. Protein product: CASILTGGTEAFF.

Relative to its sample, this clonotype is medium-sized (0.01 to 0.1%). The rearrangement links TRBV19 to TRBJ1-2, with 8 bases aligning to TRBD1. Germline CDR1 reads LNHDA; CDR2 reads SQIVND (reference sequence). After removal of 3 bases from V and 0 bases from J, the junction contained 6 bases not matched to a gene. The CDR3 spans 16 residues. CDR3 in amino acids: CASSMSDRGTNYGYTF. CDR3 in DNA: TGTGCCAGTAGTATGAGCGACAGGGGTACTAACTATGGCTACACCTTC.

This clonotype was counted between two and nine times. This chain joins TRBV20-1 and TRBJ1-4; tentatively, D is TRBD1 (5 bases). Germline V gives CDR1 DFQATT, CDR2 SNEGSKA (reference sequence). The CDR3 sequence is 15 residues long. The germline V and J ends were trimmed by 3 bases and 8 bases, with 19 bases remaining between them. This CDR3 is CSASSASGTQEKLFF. CDR3 bases: TGCAGTGCTAGTTCGGCCTCCGGGACGCAAGAAAAACTGTTTTTT.

In its sample, this clonotype ranks as medium-sized. The V and J genes are TRBV18 and TRBJ1-5; no firm D call. Looked up from germline, CDR1 is KGHSH and CDR2 is LQKENI. Trimming removed 2 bases at V and 7 bases at J, with 9 bases between. The CDR3 runs to 13 residues. The CDR3 loop reads CASSPGREQPQHF. For the CDR3, the DNA is TGTGCCAGCTCACCAGGGAGGGAACAGCCCCAGCATTTT.

This clonotype is deemed medium-sized (0.01 to 0.1%). The chain links TRBV6-5 to TRBJ2-2, with 10 bases identical to TRBD2. The V gene's germline CDR1 is MNHEY and CDR2 SVGAGI. CDR3 length: 16 residues. The ends lost 6 bases at V and 6 bases at J; junction bases unmatched: 10. CDR3 protein: CASSRSSGRYAGELFF. In DNA form, the CDR3 reads TGTGCCAGCAGCCGATCTAGCGGGAGATACGCCGGGGAGCTGTTTTTT.

This chain uses TRBV10-2 with TRBJ1-1; D perhaps matches TRBD1 (5 bases). The CDR3 sequence is 12 residues long. Trimming stripped 4 bases from V and 3 bases from J, with 6 bases between. Looked up from germline, CDR1 is WSHSY and CDR2 is SAAADI. This chain's CDR3 is CASSGGDTEAFF. The CDR3 nucleotides read TGCGCCAGCAGTGGGGGGGACACTGAAGCTTTCTTT.

With regard to this clonotype: A read error may be the cause here, since a much bigger clone is one base away. This chain links TRBV10-3 with TRBJ1-1; D is possibly TRBD1 (6 bases). The V and J ends lost 6 bases and 4 bases respectively, with 12 bases between them. CDR3 size: 13 residues. Germline values: CDR1 ENHRY, CDR2 SYGVKD. CDR3 amino acids: CAIRPTGTTEAFF. CDR3 DNA sequence: TGTGCCATCAGACCCACAGGGACCACTGAAGCTTTCTTT.

This clonotype is judged medium-sized. The gene calls are TRBV24-1 and TRBJ2-6, with D unresolved. CDR3 length equals 15 residues. The V and J ends lost 1 base and 5 bases respectively, with 8 bases between them. Germline V lookup: CDR1 KGHDR, CDR2 SFDVKD. The CDR3 sequence is CATSDFAIRANVLTF. CDR3 sequence (DNA): TGTGCCACCAGTGATTTTGCCATCCGGGCCAACGTCCTGACTTTC.

V gene TRBV20-1 combines with J gene TRBJ2-1; D is ambiguous. Germline lookup yields CDR1 DFQATT and CDR2 SNEGSKA (reference sequence). The CDR3 spans 11 residues. The V end lost 7 bases, the J end lost 4 bases, and 8 bases lay between the germline ends. CDR3 residues: CSGQKYNEQFF. DNA of the CDR3: TGCAGTGGACAAAAATACAATGAGCAGTTCTTC.

Only one count was recorded for this clonotype. The chain joins TRBV5-1 to TRBJ2-2; TRBD2 matches 10 bases. Per germline, CDR1 SGHRS and CDR2 YFSETQ. Trimming took 5 bases from V and 2 from J; bases not matched to a gene: 9. The CDR3 spans 17 residues. The CDR3 protein is CASRGWLAGANTGELFF. The DNA for the CDR3 is TGCGCCAGCAGGGGGTGGCTAGCGGGAGCTAACACCGGGGAGCTGTTTTTT. Drawing the rest from reference TRBV5-1 and TRBJ2-2, the complete variable domain is KAGVTQTPRYLIKTRGQQVTLSCSPISGHRSVSWYQQTPGQGLQFLFEYFSETQRNKGNFPGRFSGRQFSNSRSEMNVSTLELGDSALYLCASRGWLAGANTGELFFGEGSRLTVL.

The rearrangement links TRBV19 to TRBJ2-7; 12 nucleotides match TRBD2. J was trimmed by 0 bases and V by 5 bases; bases with no gene match: 2. This CDR3 spans 15 amino acids. CDR1 LNHDA and CDR2 SQIVND come from the germline V gene (reference sequence). The CDR3 loop reads CASSPTSGSSYEQYF. CDR3 nucleotides: TGTGCCAGTAGTCCGACTAGCGGGAGCTCCTACGAGCAGTACTTC. Filled out from reference TRBV19 and TRBJ2-7, the complete variable domain reads DGGITQSPKYLFRKEGQNVTLSCEQNLNHDAMYWYRQDPGQGLRLIYYSQIVNDFQKGDIAEGYSVSREKKESFPLTVTSAQKNPTAFYLCASSPTSGSSYEQYFGPGTRLTVT.

This chain joins TRBV28 and TRBJ2-5, with 10 bases identical to TRBD2. V lost 5 bases to trimming and J lost 5 bases; unmatched junction nucleotides: 5. This CDR3 is 14 amino acids long. Germline V gene sequence: CDR1 MDHEN, CDR2 SYDVKM. In DNA form, the CDR3 reads TGTGCCAGCAGTCCGACTAGCGGGTTGGAGACCCAGTACTTC. Translation gives CASSPTSGLETQYF.

The rearrangement links TRBV5-5 to TRBJ1-5; 9 bases are a match to TRBD1. V lost 3 bases to trimming and J lost 2 bases; unmatched junction nucleotides: 3. The CDR3 runs to 15 residues. The germline gives CDR1 SGHKS, CDR2 YYEKEE (reference sequence). The CDR3 nucleotides are TGTGCCAGCAGCTGGGGACAGGGAGGCAATCAGCCCCAGCATTTT. The encoded protein is CASSWGQGGNQPQHF.

This clonotype is medium-sized (0.01 to 0.1%). The V gene is TRBV29-1, the J gene TRBJ2-7, with D hard to call. CDR1 and CDR2 from the germline V gene are SQVTM and ANQGSEA. CDR3 length: 13 residues. Trimming took 6 bases from V and 0 from J, leaving 12 bases between them. The CDR3 loop reads CSVITTASYEQYF. The CDR3, as DNA: TGCAGCGTAATCACGACGGCCTCCTACGAGCAGTACTTC.

The V and J genes are TRBV6-1 and TRBJ1-6; 9 bases map to TRBD1. The CDR3 loop spans 14 amino acids. Trimming cost V 6 bases and J 6 bases; bases outside gene matches: 3. The germline gives CDR1 MNHNS, CDR2 SASEGT. CDR3 nucleotides: TGTGCCAGCAGGGGACAGGGCCCTAATTCACCCCTCCACTTT. Its translation is CASRGQGPNSPLHF.

Judged by abundance, this clonotype is medium-sized. The V call is TRBV28, the J call TRBJ1-2; no reliable D call. Looked up from germline, CDR1 is MDHEN and CDR2 is SYDVKM. There are 12 residues in the CDR3. V was pared by 4 bases and J by 2 bases, with 5 bases between. In DNA, the CDR3 is TGTGCCAGCAGTTCCCCCAACTATGGCTACACCTTC. This sequence encodes CASSSPNYGYTF.

Comment on this clonotype: This may come from a read error, since a much larger clone is one base off. This chain uses TRBV18 with TRBJ2-7, with TRBD1 matching over 8 bases. This CDR3 region has 13 residues. The germline V gene has CDR1 KGHSH and CDR2 LQKENI. The CDR3 reads CACSPTDREVHTF. DNA of the CDR3: TGTGCCTGCTCACCTACGGACAGGGAAGTCCACACCTTC.

The V call is TRBV20-1, the J call TRBJ1-2, with D tentatively TRBD1 (5 bases). The CDR3 runs 11 residues. From germline, CDR1 is DFQATT and CDR2 SNEGSKA (reference sequence). Trimming took 3 bases from V and 8 from J, leaving 10 bases between them. The CDR3, as DNA: TGCAGTGCTAGCGGGGCGTCAGGCTACACCTTC. Protein sequence: CSASGASGYTF.

The V call is TRBV9, the J call TRBJ1-1, with D unresolved. Germline V gene lookup returns CDR1 SGDLS and CDR2 YYNGEE. The CDR3 length is 13 residues. V lost 3 bases to trimming and J lost 5 bases, with 11 bases between them. The CDR3 protein is CASSASTFTEAFF. The CDR3 DNA reads TGTGCCAGCAGCGCCTCAACCTTTACTGAAGCTTTCTTT.

This rearrangement joins TRBV20-1 to TRBJ1-5; the D gene is possibly TRBD1 (6 bases). CDR1 and CDR2 from the germline V gene are DFQATT and SNEGSKA (reference sequence). V lost 1 base, J lost 4 bases, and 8 bases lay in between. The CDR3 spans 13 residues. For the CDR3, the DNA is TGCAGTGCTAGAGTCGACAGGAATCAGCCCCAGCATTTT. Its protein product is CSARVDRNQPQHF.

The chain carries TRBV25-1 and TRBJ1-3; TRBD1 might be the D (5 bases). The CDR3 length is 13 residues. The germline V gene encodes CDR1 MGHDK and CDR2 SYGVNS. The V gene lost 7 bases and the J gene lost 3 bases, with 10 bases spanning the gap. The CDR3: CASTTGGGNTIYF. The CDR3 region has the DNA TGTGCCAGCACAACAGGAGGTGGAAACACCATATATTTT.

A remark on this clonotype: One end of the junction varies from germline; a read error may be responsible. The J gene is TRBJ1-6, the V gene TRBV9; D is unclear. CDR3 length: 13 amino acids. Looked up from germline, CDR1 is SGDLS and CDR2 is YYNGEE. CDR3 sequence: CANSVVHNSPLHF. CDR3 DNA: TGTGCCAACAGCGTAGTCCATAATTCACCCCTCCACTTT.

This clonotype ranks as medium-sized. This chain joins TRBV10-3 and TRBJ2-7, with D unclear. The ends were cut back, 7 bases at V and 3 bases at J, with 19 bases in the middle. This CDR3 has 15 residues. Germline assignment: CDR1 ENHRY and CDR2 SYGVKD. CDR3 nucleotide sequence: TGTGCCATCACCCAAGGAAACTCGCAAAACTACGAGCAGTACTTC. Protein sequence: CAITQGNSQNYEQYF.

In this sample, this clonotype is medium-sized (0.01 to 0.1%). This sequence joins TRBV5-1 and TRBJ1-6; tentatively, D is TRBD1 (6 bases). Germline CDR1 and CDR2: SGHRS and YFSETQ. V lost 0 bases to trimming and J lost 7 bases, with 11 bases between them. The CDR3 sequence is 15 residues long. CDR3 sequence: CASSLEGESNSPLHF. The CDR3 DNA follows: TGCGCCAGCAGCTTGGAGGGGGAGTCGAATTCACCCCTCCACTTT.

This clonotype is labeled medium-sized. The J gene is TRBJ1-5, the V gene TRBV15; possible D gene TRBD1, 6 bases. Between the trimmed V and J ends, which lost 2 bases and 4 bases, there was a span of 12 bases. The CDR3 extends over 15 amino acids. The V gene's germline CDR1 is LNHNV and CDR2 YYDKDF (reference sequence). The CDR3 nucleotides are TGTGCCACCAGCAGACTTGGACAGTCTAATCAGCCCCAGCATTTT. This sequence encodes CATSRLGQSNQPQHF.